Listed below are T cell receptor beta chains from one sample, sequenced in a study of human T cells and chemical hapten exposure. Each CDR3 protein gets one entry after TCRdb re-called the RACE reads with MiXCR. Of under 75,000 distinct CDR3 sequences listed, 8.5% are singletons. Source: whole blood, taken in connection with sensitization to the hapten diphenylcyclopropenone (DPC). Every receptor here comes from a woman in her forties or fifties with alopecia areata. Some clones in this sample may be carry-over from other donors' samples. CDR3s include the opening cysteine and the closing phenylalanine or tryptophan. The D gene is left open where the match is weak. Size values are once, few and many counts, or a class for expanded clones, and some rows have none.

J: TRBJ1-1; size: NA; D: NA; V: TRBV9; DNA: TGTGCCAGCAGCGTAGAGCCACAGGGCGGGACTGAAGCTTTCTTT; CDR3: CASSVEPQGGTEAFF
J: TRBJ2-1; size: NA; D: TRBD2; V: TRBV25-1; DNA: TGTGCCAGCAGTGTAGCGGGGGCCTACAATGAGCAGTTCTTC; CDR3: CASSVAGAYNEQFF
J: TRBJ2-7; size: once; D: TRBD1; V: TRBV12-3/TRBV12-4; DNA: TGTGCCAGCAGTTGGACAGGGGGCTCCTACGAGCAGTACTTC; CDR3: CASSWTGGSYEQYF
J: TRBJ1-4; size: many; D: NA; V: TRBV20-1; DNA: TGCAGTGCTAGAGGGGCAGGGAGAATTGCAACTAATGAAAAACTGTTTTTT; CDR3: CSARGAGRIATNEKLFF
J: TRBJ2-7; size: NA; D: NA; V: TRBV10-3; DNA: TGTGCCATCAGTGAAGAGACACCTCAAAAGCAGTACTTC; CDR3: CAISEETPQKQYF
J: TRBJ2-7; size: NA; D: NA; V: TRBV7-8; DNA: TGTGCCAGCAGCCCTGGGCAGGGGAGCTCCTACGAGCAGTACTTC; CDR3: CASSPGQGSSYEQYF
J: TRBJ1-6; size: NA; D: TRBD1; V: TRBV6-6; DNA: TGTGCCAGCAGTTACTCGCAGGACAGGGCCGGCTCATCCCTCCACTTT; CDR3: CASSYSQDRAGSSLHF
J: TRBJ2-2; size: NA; D: NA; V: TRBV27; DNA: TGTGCCAGCCTATTAAGGGGAACCGGGGAGCTGTTTTTT; CDR3: CASLLRGTGELFF
J: TRBJ2-1; size: few; D: NA; V: TRBV19; DNA: TGTGCCAGTAGTGTCGGCGTATACAATGAGCAGTTCTTC; CDR3: CASSVGVYNEQFF
J: TRBJ2-7; size: NA; D: NA; V: TRBV9; DNA: TGTGCCAGCAGCCCATCGGTGAGCTCCTACGAGCAGTACTTC; CDR3: CASSPSVSSYEQYF
J: TRBJ1-2; size: NA; D: NA; V: TRBV6-6; DNA: TGTGCCAGCAGTTACTTACGTACGGGACGCTATGGCTACACCTTC; CDR3: CASSYLRTGRYGYTF
J: TRBJ2-7; size: few; D: TRBD1; V: TRBV6-6; DNA: TGTGCCAGCAGTTACTCGAATCCACAGGGGCACGAGCAGTACTTC; CDR3: CASSYSNPQGHEQYF
J: TRBJ1-2; size: many; D: TRBD1; V: TRBV29-1; DNA: TGCAGCGTCCTAGACAGGGAGAGTAACTATGGCTACACCTTC; CDR3: CSVLDRESNYGYTF
J: TRBJ2-2; size: many; D: NA; V: TRBV4-2; DNA: TGTGCCAGCAGCCAAAGAAACGGGGAGCTGTTTTTT; CDR3: CASSQRNGELFF
J: TRBJ1-1; size: many; D: NA; V: TRBV5-1; DNA: TGCGCCAGCAGCTTGGATGGGGGCCGAAACACTGAAGCTTTCTTT; CDR3: CASSLDGGRNTEAFF
J: TRBJ1-2; size: few; D: NA; V: TRBV9; DNA: TGTGCCAGCAGCGTAGAGGGGTCCTCTTTCTATGGCTACACCTTC; CDR3: CASSVEGSSFYGYTF
J: TRBJ1-1; size: many; D: NA; V: TRBV10-3; DNA: TGTGCCATCAGTGAGAAGGACATGAACACTGAAGCTTTCTTT; CDR3: CAISEKDMNTEAFF
J: TRBJ2-4; size: many; D: NA; V: TRBV7-2; DNA: TGTGCCAGCAGCATCGAGGGGAATATAGCCAAAAACATTCAGTACTTC; CDR3: CASSIEGNIAKNIQYF
J: TRBJ1-2; size: NA; D: TRBD1; V: TRBV11-1; DNA: TGTGCCAGCAGTTCCGGGACAGGGTGTAATGGCTACACCTTC; CDR3: CASSSGTGCNGYTF
J: TRBJ2-1; size: NA; D: NA; V: TRBV4-1; DNA: TGCGCCAGCAGCCAAGGGAATCGTTACAATGAGCAGTTCTTC; CDR3: CASSQGNRYNEQFF
J: TRBJ2-5; size: NA; D: TRBD1; V: TRBV5-1; DNA: TGCGCCAGCAGCTTCACCGGGACAGGGTGGGGTTCGCAAGAGACCCAGTACTTC; CDR3: CASSFTGTGWGSQETQYF
J: TRBJ1-4; size: NA; D: NA; V: TRBV4-1; DNA: TGCGCCAGCAGCCAAGATCTTCCCCGGTCTAATGAAAAACTGTTTTTT; CDR3: CASSQDLPRSNEKLFF
J: TRBJ1-5; size: few; D: NA; V: TRBV6-5; DNA: TGTGCCAGCACCCAGGGCCCTAATCAGCCCCAGCATTTT; CDR3: CASTQGPNQPQHF
J: TRBJ2-2; size: many; D: TRBD1; V: TRBV27; DNA: TGTGCCAGCAATCTATCAGGGGGAGTGAACACCGGGGAGCTGTTTTTT; CDR3: CASNLSGGVNTGELFF
J: TRBJ2-3; size: few; D: TRBD2; V: TRBV20-1; DNA: TGCAGTGCTCGTGAGAGAGCGGGGGGCATACCCACAGATACGCAGTATTTT; CDR3: CSARERAGGIPTDTQYF
J: TRBJ2-3; size: few; D: TRBD1; V: TRBV28; DNA: TGTGCCAGCAGTTTACGGACAGGGACTAGCACAGATACGCAGTATTTT; CDR3: CASSLRTGTSTDTQYF
J: TRBJ2-3; size: few; D: NA; V: TRBV3-1; DNA: TGTGCCAGCAGCCAAGATTCGGAAGATACGCAGTATTTT; CDR3: CASSQDSEDTQYF
J: TRBJ1-2; size: few; D: NA; V: TRBV3-1; DNA: TGTGCCAGCAGCCAAGAGACGAAGGGCCGAGTCTATGGCTACACCTTC; CDR3: CASSQETKGRVYGYTF
J: TRBJ2-3; size: NA; D: TRBD1; V: TRBV5-6; DNA: TGTGCCAGCAGCTTGAGACAGGGTAGGGGAGATACGCAGTATTTT; CDR3: CASSLRQGRGDTQYF
J: TRBJ2-3; size: many; D: TRBD2; V: TRBV5-1; DNA: TGCGCCAGCAGCTTATTCAGCGGGGGTGATACGCAGTATTTT; CDR3: CASSLFSGGDTQYF
J: TRBJ2-1; size: NA; D: TRBD1; V: TRBV2; DNA: TGTGCCAGCAAGCTGTCCAGACAGGGGGCGTATGAGCAGTTCTTC; CDR3: CASKLSRQGAYEQFF
J: TRBJ1-5; size: many; D: NA; V: TRBV12-3/TRBV12-4; DNA: TGTGCCAGCAGTTTAACATCGGATCAGCCCCAGCATTTT; CDR3: CASSLTSDQPQHF
J: TRBJ2-1; size: NA; D: NA; V: TRBV3-1; DNA: TGTGCCAGCAGCCAAGGAATTTACAATGATCAGTTCTTC; CDR3: CASSQGIYNDQFF
J: TRBJ2-7; size: few; D: NA; V: TRBV20-1; DNA: TGCAGTGCTGTTCGGGACCCTCAATACGAGTGGCAGTACTTC; CDR3: CSAVRDPQYEWQYF
J: TRBJ1-1; size: few; D: NA; V: TRBV5-6; DNA: TGTGCCAGCAGCTTAATGGGGAAAGAAGCTTTCTTT; CDR3: CASSLMGKEAFF
J: TRBJ2-1; size: NA; D: TRBD2; V: TRBV7-2; DNA: TGTGCCAGCAGCTCCGGGACTAGCAATGAGCAGTTCTTC; CDR3: CASSSGTSNEQFF
J: TRBJ2-3; size: few; D: NA; V: TRBV12-3/TRBV12-4; DNA: TGTGCCAGCAGGACCTTCCTTGGGTTAGGGGATACGCAGTATTTT; CDR3: CASRTFLGLGDTQYF
J: TRBJ2-1; size: few; D: TRBD2; V: TRBV3-1; DNA: TGTGCCAGCAGCCGAGCGGGGGGACATTTCAATGAGCAGTTCTTC; CDR3: CASSRAGGHFNEQFF
J: TRBJ1-2; size: many; D: NA; V: TRBV5-6; DNA: TGTGCCAGCAGCATCAAGACAGTTGCCTATGGCTACACCTTC; CDR3: CASSIKTVAYGYTF
J: TRBJ1-5; size: many; D: NA; V: TRBV6-2/TRBV6-3; DNA: TGTGCCAGCAGTACCCCTAATCAGCCCCAGCATTTT; CDR3: CASSTPNQPQHF
J: TRBJ2-7; size: NA; D: TRBD2; V: TRBV28; DNA: TGTGCCAGCACCCTCGACCCCGGGACTAGCGCTTACGAGCAGTACTTC; CDR3: CASTLDPGTSAYEQYF
J: TRBJ2-7; size: many; D: NA; V: TRBV6-1; DNA: TGTGCCAGCGAGACGGTGCCCTTGATTGGAGAGCAGTACTTC; CDR3: CASETVPLIGEQYF
J: TRBJ2-3; size: many; D: NA; V: TRBV28; DNA: TGTGCCAGCACCCAGGGGGAGGTCATGACAGATACGCAGTATTTT; CDR3: CASTQGEVMTDTQYF
J: TRBJ1-5; size: many; D: NA; V: TRBV7-2; DNA: TGTGCCAGCAGCCCCCGCGGGGCCGGCAATCAGCCCCAGCATTTT; CDR3: CASSPRGAGNQPQHF
J: TRBJ2-5; size: many; D: NA; V: TRBV7-9; DNA: TGTGCCAGCAGCTCCTACTGGCAAGAGACCCAGTACTTC; CDR3: CASSSYWQETQYF